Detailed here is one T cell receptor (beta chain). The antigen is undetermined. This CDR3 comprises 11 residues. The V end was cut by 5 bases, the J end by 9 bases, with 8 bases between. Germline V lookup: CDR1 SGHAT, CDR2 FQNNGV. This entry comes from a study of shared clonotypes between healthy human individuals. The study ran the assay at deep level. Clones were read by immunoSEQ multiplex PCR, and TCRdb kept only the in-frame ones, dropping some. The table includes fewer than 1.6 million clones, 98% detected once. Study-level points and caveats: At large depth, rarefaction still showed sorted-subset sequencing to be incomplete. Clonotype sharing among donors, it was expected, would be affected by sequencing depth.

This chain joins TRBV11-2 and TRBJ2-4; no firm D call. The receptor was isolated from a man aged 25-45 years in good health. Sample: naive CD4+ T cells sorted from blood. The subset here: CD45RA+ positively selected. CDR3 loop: CASSGRVIQYF. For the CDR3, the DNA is TGTGCCAGCAGCGGGCGAGTCATTCAGTACTTC.